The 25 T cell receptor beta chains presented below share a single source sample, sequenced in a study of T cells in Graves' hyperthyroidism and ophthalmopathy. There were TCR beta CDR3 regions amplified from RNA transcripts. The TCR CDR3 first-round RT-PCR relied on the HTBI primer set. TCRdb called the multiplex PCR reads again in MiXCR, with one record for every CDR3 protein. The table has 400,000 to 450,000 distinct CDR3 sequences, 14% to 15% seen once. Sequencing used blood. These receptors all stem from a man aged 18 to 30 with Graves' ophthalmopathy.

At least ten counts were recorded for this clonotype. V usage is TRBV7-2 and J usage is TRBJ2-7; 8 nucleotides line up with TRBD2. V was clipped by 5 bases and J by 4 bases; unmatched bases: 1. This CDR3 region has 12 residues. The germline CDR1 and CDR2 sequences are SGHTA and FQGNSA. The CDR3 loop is CASSREGYEQYF. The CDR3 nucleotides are TGTGCCAGCAGCCGGGAGGGTTACGAGCAGTACTTC.

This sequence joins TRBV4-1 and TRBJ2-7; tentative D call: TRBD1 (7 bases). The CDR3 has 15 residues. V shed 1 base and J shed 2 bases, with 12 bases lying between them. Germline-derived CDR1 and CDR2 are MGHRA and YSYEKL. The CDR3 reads CASSQGGGTAYEQYF. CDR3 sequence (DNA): TGCGCCAGCAGCCAAGGGGGCGGGACAGCCTACGAGCAGTACTTC.

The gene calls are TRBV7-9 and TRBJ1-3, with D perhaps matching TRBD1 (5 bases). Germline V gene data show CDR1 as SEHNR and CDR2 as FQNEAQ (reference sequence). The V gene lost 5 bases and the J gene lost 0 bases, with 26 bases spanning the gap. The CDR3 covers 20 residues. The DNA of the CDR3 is TGTGCCAGCAGCCACGGGACTCTACTCCCCGCTCTGGACTCTGGAAACACCATATATTTT. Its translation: CASSHGTLLPALDSGNTIYF.

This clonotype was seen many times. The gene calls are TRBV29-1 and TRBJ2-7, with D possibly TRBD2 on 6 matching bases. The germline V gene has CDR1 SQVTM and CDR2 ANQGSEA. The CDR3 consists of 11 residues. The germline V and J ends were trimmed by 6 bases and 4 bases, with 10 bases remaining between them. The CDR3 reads CSVRGAYEQYF. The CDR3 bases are TGCAGCGTGCGGGGAGCTTACGAGCAGTACTTC.

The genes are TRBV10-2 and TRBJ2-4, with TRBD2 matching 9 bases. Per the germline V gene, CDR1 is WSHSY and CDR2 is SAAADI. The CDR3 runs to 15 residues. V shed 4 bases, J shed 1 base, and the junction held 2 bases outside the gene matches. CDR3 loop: CASSGAGGAKNIQYF. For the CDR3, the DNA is TGCGCCAGCAGTGGTGCGGGAGGGGCCAAAAACATTCAGTACTTC.

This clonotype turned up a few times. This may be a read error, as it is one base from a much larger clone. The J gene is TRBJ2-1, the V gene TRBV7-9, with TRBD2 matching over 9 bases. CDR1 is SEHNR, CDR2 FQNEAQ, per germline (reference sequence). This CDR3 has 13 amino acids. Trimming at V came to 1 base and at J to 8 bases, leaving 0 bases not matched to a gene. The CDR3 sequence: CASSLGTSDEQFF. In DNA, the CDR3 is TGTGCCAGCAGCTTAGGGACTAGCGATGAGCAGTTCTTC.

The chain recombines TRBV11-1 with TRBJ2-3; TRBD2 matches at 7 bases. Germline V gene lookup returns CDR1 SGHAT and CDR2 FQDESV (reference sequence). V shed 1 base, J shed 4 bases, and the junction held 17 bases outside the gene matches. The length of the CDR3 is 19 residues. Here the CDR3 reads CASSLGDQLAFISADTQYF. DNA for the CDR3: TGTGCCAGCAGCTTAGGCGACCAACTAGCGTTTATTTCTGCAGATACGCAGTATTTT.

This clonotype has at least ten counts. The CDR3 bases are TGTGCCAGCAGCTTTTTTCAAACGGGTGGCTACACCTTC. It specifies CASSFFQTGGYTF. The V gene is TRBV28, the J gene TRBJ1-2; no clear D gene. The CDR3 contains 13 residues. Germline lookup yields CDR1 MDHEN and CDR2 SYDVKM. The ends were cut back, 6 bases at V and 7 bases at J, with 15 bases in the middle.

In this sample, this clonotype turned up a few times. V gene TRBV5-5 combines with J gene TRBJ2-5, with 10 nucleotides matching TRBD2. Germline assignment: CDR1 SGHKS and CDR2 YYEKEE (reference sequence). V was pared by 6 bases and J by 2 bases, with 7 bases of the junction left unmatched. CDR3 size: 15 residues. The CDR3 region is CASTLAGAVQETQYF. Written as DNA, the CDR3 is TGTGCCAGCACTCTAGCGGGGGCCGTGCAAGAGACCCAGTACTTC.

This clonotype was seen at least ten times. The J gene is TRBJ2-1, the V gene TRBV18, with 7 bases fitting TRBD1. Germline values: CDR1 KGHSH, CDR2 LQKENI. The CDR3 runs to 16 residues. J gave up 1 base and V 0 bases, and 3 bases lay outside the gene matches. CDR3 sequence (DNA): TGTGCCAGCTCACCACCCGGGGACAGATCCTACAATGAGCAGTTCTTC. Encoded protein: CASSPPGDRSYNEQFF. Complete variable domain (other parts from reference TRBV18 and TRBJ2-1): NAGVMQNPRHLVRRRGQEARLRCSPMKGHSHVYWYRQLPEEGLKFMVYLQKENIIDESGMPKERFSAEFPKEGPSILRIQQVVRGDSAAYFCASSPPGDRSYNEQFFGPGTRLTVL.

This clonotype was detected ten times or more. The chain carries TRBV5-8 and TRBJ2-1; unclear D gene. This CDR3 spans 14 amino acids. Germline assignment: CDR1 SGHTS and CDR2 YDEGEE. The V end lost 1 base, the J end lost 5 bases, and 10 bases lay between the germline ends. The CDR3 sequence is CASSLFGRHNEQFF. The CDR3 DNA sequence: TGTGCCAGCAGCTTGTTCGGCCGGCACAATGAGCAGTTCTTC. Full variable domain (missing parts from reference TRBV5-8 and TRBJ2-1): EAGVTQSPTHLIKTRGQQATLRCSPISGHTSVYWYQQALGLGLQFLLWYDEGEERNRGNFPPRFSGRQFPNYSSELNVNALELEDSALYLCASSLFGRHNEQFFGPGTRLTVL.

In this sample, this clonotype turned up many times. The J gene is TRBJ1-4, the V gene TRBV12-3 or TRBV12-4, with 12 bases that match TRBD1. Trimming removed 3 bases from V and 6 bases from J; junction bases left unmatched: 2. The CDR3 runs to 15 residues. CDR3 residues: CASSFGTGGDEKLFF. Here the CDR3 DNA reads TGTGCCAGCAGTTTCGGGACAGGGGGCGATGAAAAACTGTTTTTT.

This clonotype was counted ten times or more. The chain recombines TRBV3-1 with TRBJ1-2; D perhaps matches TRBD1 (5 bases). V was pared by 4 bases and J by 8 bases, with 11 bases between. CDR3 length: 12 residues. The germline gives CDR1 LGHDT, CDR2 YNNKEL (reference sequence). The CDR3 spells CASSPEGRGYTF. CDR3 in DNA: TGTGCCAGCAGCCCAGAGGGGCGCGGCTACACCTTC.

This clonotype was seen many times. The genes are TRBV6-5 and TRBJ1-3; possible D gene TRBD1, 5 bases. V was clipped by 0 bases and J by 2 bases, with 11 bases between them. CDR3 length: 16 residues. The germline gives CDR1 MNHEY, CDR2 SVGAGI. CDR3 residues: CASSYSTGETGNTIYF. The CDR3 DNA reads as TGTGCCAGCAGTTACTCGACGGGGGAAACTGGAAACACCATATATTTT.

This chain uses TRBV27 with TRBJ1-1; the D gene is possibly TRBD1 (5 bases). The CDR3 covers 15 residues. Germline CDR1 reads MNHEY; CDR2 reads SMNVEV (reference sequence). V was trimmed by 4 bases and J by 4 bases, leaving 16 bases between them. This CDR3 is CASSSETGVSTEAFF. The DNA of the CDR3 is TGTGCCAGCAGTTCCGAAACGGGGGTGAGCACTGAAGCTTTCTTT.

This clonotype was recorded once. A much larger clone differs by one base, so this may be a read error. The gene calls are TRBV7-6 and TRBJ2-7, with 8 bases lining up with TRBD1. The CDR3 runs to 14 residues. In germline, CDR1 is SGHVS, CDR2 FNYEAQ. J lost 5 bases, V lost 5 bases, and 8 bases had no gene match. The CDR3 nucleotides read TGTGCCAGCAGCAGCCGGGACAGGTTCCACGAGCAGTACTTC. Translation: CASSSRDRFHEQYF.

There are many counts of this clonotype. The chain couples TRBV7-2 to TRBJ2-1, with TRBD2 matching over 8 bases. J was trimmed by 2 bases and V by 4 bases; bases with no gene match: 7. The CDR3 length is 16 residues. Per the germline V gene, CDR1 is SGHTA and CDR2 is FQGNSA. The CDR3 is CASSSGTRGPYNEQFF. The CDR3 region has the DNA TGTGCCAGCAGCTCCGGGACTAGGGGTCCCTACAATGAGCAGTTCTTC.

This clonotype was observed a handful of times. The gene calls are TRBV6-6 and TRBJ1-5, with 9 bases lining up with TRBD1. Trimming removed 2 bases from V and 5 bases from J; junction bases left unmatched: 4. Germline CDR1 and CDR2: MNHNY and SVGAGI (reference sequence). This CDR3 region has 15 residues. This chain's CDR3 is CASSYPGQGYQPQHF. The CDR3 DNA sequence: TGTGCCAGCAGTTACCCGGGACAGGGTTATCAGCCCCAGCATTTT.

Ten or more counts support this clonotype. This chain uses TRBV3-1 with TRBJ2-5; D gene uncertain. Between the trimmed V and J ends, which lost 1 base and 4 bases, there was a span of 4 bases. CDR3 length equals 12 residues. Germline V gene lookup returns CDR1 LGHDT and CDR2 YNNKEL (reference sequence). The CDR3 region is CASSQVGETQYF. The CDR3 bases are TGTGCCAGCAGCCAAGTCGGAGAGACCCAGTACTTC.

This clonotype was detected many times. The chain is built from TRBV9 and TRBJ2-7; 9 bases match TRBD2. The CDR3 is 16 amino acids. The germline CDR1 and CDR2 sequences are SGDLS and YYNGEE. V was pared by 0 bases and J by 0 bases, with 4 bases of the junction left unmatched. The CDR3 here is CASSVGLAANSYEQYF. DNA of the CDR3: TGTGCCAGCAGCGTAGGACTAGCGGCTAACTCCTACGAGCAGTACTTC.

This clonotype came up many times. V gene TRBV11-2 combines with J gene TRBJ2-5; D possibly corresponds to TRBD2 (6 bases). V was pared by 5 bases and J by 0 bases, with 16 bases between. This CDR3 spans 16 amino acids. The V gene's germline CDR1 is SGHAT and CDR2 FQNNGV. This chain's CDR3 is CASSPLPRDYQETQYF. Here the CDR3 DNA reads TGTGCCAGCAGCCCCCTACCCCGGGACTACCAAGAGACCCAGTACTTC. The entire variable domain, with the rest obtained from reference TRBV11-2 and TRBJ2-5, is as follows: EAGVAQSPRYKIIEKRQSVAFWCNPISGHATLYWYQQILGQGPKLLIQFQNNGVVDDSQLPKDRFSAERLKGVDSTLKIQPAKLEDSAVYLCASSPLPRDYQETQYFGPGTRLLVL.

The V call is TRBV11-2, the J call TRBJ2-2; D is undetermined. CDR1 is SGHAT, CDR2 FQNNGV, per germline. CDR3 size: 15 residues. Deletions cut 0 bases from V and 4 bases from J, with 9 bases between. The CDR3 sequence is CASSLDPGTTGELFF. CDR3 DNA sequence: TGTGCCAGCAGCTTAGATCCCGGCACCACCGGGGAGCTGTTTTTT.

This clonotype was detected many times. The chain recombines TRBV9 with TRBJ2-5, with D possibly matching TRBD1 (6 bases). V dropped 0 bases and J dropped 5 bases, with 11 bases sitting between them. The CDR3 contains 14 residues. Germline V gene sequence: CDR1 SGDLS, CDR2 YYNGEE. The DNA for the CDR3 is TGTGCCAGCAGCGTAGCACAGGGCCGGGAGACCCAGTACTTC. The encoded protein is CASSVAQGRETQYF.

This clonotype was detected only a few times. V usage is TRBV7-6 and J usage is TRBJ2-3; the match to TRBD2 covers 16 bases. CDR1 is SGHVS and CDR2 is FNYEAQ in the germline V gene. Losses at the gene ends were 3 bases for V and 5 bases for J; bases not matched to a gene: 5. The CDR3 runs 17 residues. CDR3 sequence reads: CASSLGLAGGGEDTQYF. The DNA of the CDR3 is TGTGCCAGCAGCTTGGGACTAGCGGGGGGGGGGGAAGATACGCAGTATTTT.

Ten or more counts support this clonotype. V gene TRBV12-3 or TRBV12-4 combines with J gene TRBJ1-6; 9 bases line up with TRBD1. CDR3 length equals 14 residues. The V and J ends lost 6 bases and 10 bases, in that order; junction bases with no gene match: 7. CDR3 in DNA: TGTGCCAGCAGCCTAGGACAGGGGAGATCACCCCTCCACTTT. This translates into CASSLGQGRSPLHF.